Below are 20 T cell receptor beta chains sequenced from a single sample in a study of cytotoxic CD8 clonotypes in ibrutinib-treated CLL. Produced via immunoSEQ multiplex PCR; TCRdb's table is partial and in-frame only. The table records around 330,000 clones, 67% of them present only once. The sample consisted of PBMCs, taken after 36 months of ibrutinib treatment. All receptors derive from a human donor with chronic lymphocytic leukemia.

This rearrangement joins TRBV6-1 to TRBJ1-6; maybe TRBD1 (6 bases). Germline V gene data show CDR1 as MNHNS and CDR2 as SASEGT. V was pared by 1 base and J by 11 bases, with 12 bases between. The CDR3 has 14 amino acids. The DNA of the CDR3 is TGTGCCAGCAGTGAAGACGGGGGCACAGCACCCCTCCACTTT. Translation gives CASSEDGGTAPLHF.

V gene TRBV4-1 combines with J gene TRBJ1-1; possible D gene TRBD1, 5 bases. The CDR3 covers 13 residues. Trimming stripped 2 bases from V and 5 bases from J, with 9 bases between. Germline V gene sequence: CDR1 MGHRA, CDR2 YSYEKL. The CDR3 region is CASSQQGWTEAFF. For the CDR3, the DNA is TGCGCCAGCAGCCAACAGGGTTGGACTGAAGCTTTCTTT.

The rearrangement uses TRBV7-8 and TRBJ2-7; TRBD1 aligns across 10 bases. In germline, CDR1 is SGHVS, CDR2 FQNEAQ. The CDR3 consists of 19 residues. Unmatched junction bases numbered 19, after V lost 4 bases and J lost 4 bases. The CDR3 region is CASSWGGFPGQGVSYEQYF. The CDR3 bases are TGTGCCAGCAGCTGGGGCGGGTTCCCAGGACAGGGGGTTAGTTACGAGCAGTACTTC.

This clone was observed a few times. V is TRBV4-1 and J is TRBJ1-4; D remains unclear. The ends were cut back, 1 base at V and 15 bases at J, with 18 bases in the middle. The CDR3 has 14 amino acids. Germline V gives CDR1 MGHRA, CDR2 YSYEKL. CDR3 nucleotides: TGCGCCAGCAGCCAAGGAGGGTTGGTGGATAAAGTGTTTTTT. Encoded protein: CASSQGGLVDKVFF.

This chain joins TRBV9 and TRBJ2-1; TRBD1 or TRBD2 may be the D gene (6 bases each). The V end lost 4 bases, the J end lost 3 bases, and 17 bases lay between the germline ends. The germline V gene encodes CDR1 SGDLS and CDR2 YYNGEE. The CDR3 has 16 amino acids. The CDR3 loop is CASSLPGGTSYNEQFF. Here the CDR3 DNA reads TGTGCCAGCAGCCTCCCCGGAGGGACAAGCTACAATGAGCAGTTCTTC.

The genes are TRBV7-2 and TRBJ2-5; 8 bases are a match to TRBD2. Germline V gene data show CDR1 as SGHTA and CDR2 as FQGNSA. Germline trimming cut 5 bases from V and 0 bases from J; bases unmatched to any gene: 8. This CDR3 has 16 amino acids. The CDR3 coding sequence is TGTGCCAGCAGCGTCCGGGGGGGCCGTTACCAAGAGACCCAGTACTTC. Its translation: CASSVRGGRYQETQYF.

The chain joins TRBV5-6 to TRBJ2-5, with D possibly matching TRBD1 (5 bases). CDR3 length: 13 amino acids. Looked up from germline, CDR1 is SGHDT and CDR2 is YYEEEE. V was trimmed by 4 bases and J by 3 bases, leaving 10 bases between them. In DNA, the CDR3 is TGTGCCAGCAGCCTTAAGGGGAAAGAGACCCAGTACTTC. Its protein is CASSLKGKETQYF.

The chain recombines TRBV6-5 with TRBJ2-3; D perhaps matches TRBD2 (6 bases). The CDR3 sequence is 14 residues long. The germline gives CDR1 MNHEY, CDR2 SVGAGI. The germline V and J ends were trimmed by 5 bases and 6 bases, with 15 bases remaining between them. In DNA, the CDR3 is TGTGCCAGCAGTAGGGGACTTAGCGTGGATACGCAGTATTTT. Residues: CASSRGLSVDTQYF.

The CDR3 protein is CASSWGAHNEQFF. The CDR3 bases are TGTGCCAGCAGTTGGGGGGCCCACAATGAGCAGTTCTTC. The chain is built from TRBV27 and TRBJ2-1; tentatively, D is TRBD1 or TRBD2 (6 bases each). Trimming shortened V by 4 bases and J by 5 bases, and 9 bases separated the two germline ends. The CDR3 runs 13 residues. Germline V CDR1 and CDR2: MNHEY, SMNVEV (reference sequence).

The genes are TRBV18 and TRBJ2-1; D is ambiguous. The CDR3 loop spans 16 amino acids. The V end was cut by 0 bases, the J end by 3 bases, with 12 bases between. Germline CDR1 KGHSH, CDR2 LQKENI. The CDR3 region is CASSPPFVWIYNEQFF. In DNA, the CDR3 is TGTGCCAGCTCACCACCGTTCGTCTGGATCTACAATGAGCAGTTCTTC.

The V call is TRBV4-1, the J call TRBJ1-2, with TRBD1 matching over 8 bases. This CDR3 is 15 amino acids long. The germline V gene encodes CDR1 MGHRA and CDR2 YSYEKL. Trimming at V came to 1 base and at J to 4 bases, leaving 5 bases not matched to a gene. The CDR3 sequence: CASSQVLTGVYGYTF. The CDR3 nucleotides are TGCGCCAGCAGCCAAGTCCTGACAGGGGTCTATGGCTACACCTTC.

This clone was recorded a few times. The V and J genes are TRBV5-6 and TRBJ2-3; 9 nucleotides align to TRBD1. CDR3 length equals 15 residues. With 2 bases clipped from V and 2 bases from J, the junction kept 3 bases outside the gene matches. From germline, CDR1 is SGHDT and CDR2 YYEEEE. CDR3 sequence reads: CASSLRTGVTDTQYF. As DNA, the CDR3 is TGTGCCAGCAGCTTAAGGACAGGGGTCACAGATACGCAGTATTTT. Full variable domain (remainder filled in from reference TRBV5-6 and TRBJ2-3): DAGVTQSPTHLIKTRGQQVTLRCSPKSGHDTVSWYQQALGQGPQFIFQYYEEEERQRGNFPDRFSGHQFPNYSSELNVNALLLGDSALYLCASSLRTGVTDTQYFGPGTRLTVL.

The CDR3 DNA reads TGCAGCGTTGGGGTCCGATTGGGGCAGCCCCAGCATTTT. It specifies CSVGVRLGQPQHF. The V and J genes are TRBV29-1 and TRBJ1-5; D gene ambiguous. Trimming removed 4 bases at V and 7 bases at J, with 14 bases between. Germline CDR1 is SQVTM and CDR2 is ANQGSEA. The CDR3 length is 13 residues.

V and J are TRBV18 and TRBJ1-4, with a tentative D call TRBD1 (5 bases). V lost 2 bases, J lost 7 bases, and 14 bases lay in between. The CDR3 is 15 residues long. CDR1 and CDR2 from the germline V gene are KGHSH and LQKENI. The DNA of the CDR3 is TGTGCCAGCTCACCATCAGGGCTGGTCGTTGAAAAACTGTTTTTT. This gives the protein CASSPSGLVVEKLFF.

The table lists this clone with a few counts. The CDR3 DNA sequence: TGTGCCAGCAGCTTGAGCGACTATGGCTACACCTTC. Its protein product is CASSLSDYGYTF. The chain carries TRBV11-2 and TRBJ1-2; D call uncertain. Looked up from germline, CDR1 is SGHAT and CDR2 is FQNNGV. Trimming shortened V by 3 bases and J by 3 bases, and 5 bases separated the two germline ends. The CDR3 extends over 12 amino acids.

The chain uses TRBV29-1 and TRBJ1-1, with D unresolved. The CDR3 consists of 14 residues. CDR1 is SQVTM, CDR2 ANQGSEA, per germline. Trimming took off 2 bases at V and 2 bases at J, with 12 bases between the two ends. The CDR3 nucleotides read TGCAGCGTTGAATTGGTGGCAGTTAACACTGAAGCTTTCTTT. This encodes CSVELVAVNTEAFF.

The J gene is TRBJ2-2, the V gene TRBV7-9; 7 bases align to TRBD2. Germline loops: CDR1 SEHNR, CDR2 FQNEAQ (reference sequence). This CDR3 comprises 17 residues. V gave up 2 bases and J gave up 3 bases; unmatched junction bases: 9. The CDR3 is CASSLLPGGLYTGELFF. For the CDR3, the DNA is TGTGCCAGCAGCTTACTTCCGGGAGGTCTGTACACCGGGGAGCTGTTTTTT.

In its sample, this clone was seen a few times. The chain uses TRBV5-1 and TRBJ2-3, with unresolved D. Trimming cost V 0 bases and J 6 bases, with 11 bases left between them. Germline V gives CDR1 SGHRS, CDR2 YFSETQ. This CDR3 is built from 14 residues. The CDR3 DNA reads as TGCGCCAGCAGCTTGGAAGGGATGTTGGATACGCAGTATTTT. Its protein product is CASSLEGMLDTQYF.

This clone came up a few times. The CDR3 is CASSQRQGADEQYF. As DNA, the CDR3 is TGTGCCAGCAGCCAGCGACAGGGGGCGGACGAGCAGTACTTC. The chain uses TRBV11-1 and TRBJ2-7; TRBD1 matches 10 bases. With V trimmed by 5 bases and J by 5 bases, 6 bases remained unmatched. CDR3 length: 14 amino acids. Germline V gene sequence: CDR1 SGHAT, CDR2 FQDESV (reference sequence).

The chain is built from TRBV9 and TRBJ1-2; 7 nucleotides align to TRBD1. Germline V lookup: CDR1 SGDLS, CDR2 YYNGEE. V lost 3 bases and J lost 7; bases outside the gene matches: 6. This CDR3 is built from 13 residues. Here the CDR3 DNA reads TGTGCCAGCAGCGAACGAACAGGGGTTGGCTACACCTTC. Translation: CASSERTGVGYTF.